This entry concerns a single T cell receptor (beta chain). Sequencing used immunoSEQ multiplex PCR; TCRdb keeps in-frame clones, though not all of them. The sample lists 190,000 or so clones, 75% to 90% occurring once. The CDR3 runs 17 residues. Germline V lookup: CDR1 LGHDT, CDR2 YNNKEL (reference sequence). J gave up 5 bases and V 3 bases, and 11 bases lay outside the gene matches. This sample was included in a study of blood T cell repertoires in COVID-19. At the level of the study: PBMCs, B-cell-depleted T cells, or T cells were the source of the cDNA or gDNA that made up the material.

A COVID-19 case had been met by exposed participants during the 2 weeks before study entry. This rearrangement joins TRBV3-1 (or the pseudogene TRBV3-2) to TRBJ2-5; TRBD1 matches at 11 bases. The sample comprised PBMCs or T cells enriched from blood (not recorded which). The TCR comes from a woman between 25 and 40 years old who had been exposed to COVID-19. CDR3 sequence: CASSQWDRGIRRETQYF. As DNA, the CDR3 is TGTGCCAGCAGCCAGTGGGACAGGGGGATTCGAAGGGAGACCCAGTACTTC.